These 12 T cell receptor beta chains were sequenced from one sample in a study of blood T cell repertoires in COVID-19. Clones were read by immunoSEQ multiplex PCR, and TCRdb kept only the in-frame ones, dropping some. The data contain about 130,000 clones, around 80% of them singletons. The sample comprised peripheral blood. These receptors were taken from a man younger than 40 with COVID-19, enrolled during active disease.

The V call is TRBV7-9, the J call TRBJ1-4, with D uncertain. Trimming shortened V by 5 bases and J by 0 bases, and 13 bases separated the two germline ends. CDR3 length: 16 amino acids. Germline loops: CDR1 SEHNR, CDR2 FQNEAQ (reference sequence). The CDR3 coding sequence is TGTGCCAGCAGCGATATGGGCGCTGCAACTAATGAAAAACTGTTTTTT. Translating it yields CASSDMGAATNEKLFF.

The V call is TRBV28, the J call TRBJ1-6; TRBD1 is a possible D gene (6 bases). This CDR3 has 15 residues. The ends were cut back, 5 bases at V and 0 bases at J, with 8 bases in the middle. Germline-derived CDR1 and CDR2 are MDHEN and SYDVKM. The CDR3 bases are TGTGCCAGCAGTCAGGGGAGCTCCTATAATTCACCCCTCCACTTT. Its translation: CASSQGSSYNSPLHF.

This clone was observed a handful of times. J is TRBJ1-5 and V is TRBV5-1; no firm D call. Germline V lookup: CDR1 SGHRS, CDR2 YFSETQ. V lost 0 bases and J lost 0, with 10 bases in between. CDR3 length: 16 amino acids. CDR3 protein: CASSLGWGGSNQPQHF. DNA of the CDR3: TGCGCCAGCAGCTTGGGTTGGGGAGGTAGCAATCAGCCCCAGCATTTT.

The V call is TRBV11-2, the J call TRBJ1-4; D is perhaps TRBD1 (6 bases). Germline CDR1 is SGHAT and CDR2 is FQNNGV. Trimming pared 5 bases from V and 3 bases from J, leaving 13 bases between. The CDR3 totals 15 residues. This CDR3 reads CASSIGDTSNEKLFF. As DNA, the CDR3 is TGTGCCAGCAGCATAGGGGACACATCTAATGAAAAACTGTTTTTT.

The table lists this clone with a few counts. The rearrangement joins TRBV5-5 to TRBJ1-6; 7 nucleotides align to TRBD1. Trimming removed 4 bases from V and 10 bases from J; junction bases left unmatched: 8. Germline-derived CDR1 and CDR2 are SGHKS and YYEKEE (reference sequence). This CDR3 has 14 residues. CDR3 in amino acids: CASSDDRVSSPLHF. CDR3 in DNA: TGTGCCAGCAGCGATGACAGGGTGTCATCACCCCTCCACTTT. Combining the CDR3 with reference TRBV5-5 and TRBJ1-6 gives the whole variable domain DAGVTQSPTHLIKTRGQQVTLRCSPISGHKSVSWYQQVLGQGPQFIFQYYEKEERGRGNFPDRFSARQFPNYSSELNVNALLLGDSALYLCASSDDRVSSPLHFGNGTRLTVT.

There are a few counts of this clone. This chain uses TRBV21-1 with TRBJ2-2; TRBD1 reflects the table's D call only, with no check against the DNA. TRBV21-1 is assigned pseudogene status. The CDR3 contains 16 residues. The CDR3 is CASSNRTGLNAGELFF. The CDR3 DNA sequence: TGTGCCAGCAGCAACCGGACAGGTTTGAACGCCGGGGAGCTGTTTTTT.

This rearrangement joins TRBV7-2 to TRBJ1-1, with unresolved D. Germline CDR1 and CDR2: SGHTA and FQGNSA. V was trimmed by 7 bases and J by 7 bases, leaving 19 bases between them. This CDR3 is 14 amino acids long. The CDR3 DNA follows: TGTGCCAGCACTTCGCCGGGGTTTGAGGGTGAAGCTTTCTTT. Translating gives CASTSPGFEGEAFF. The full variable domain, in which reference TRBV7-2 and TRBJ1-1 provide the parts outside the CDR3, is GAGVSQSPSNKVTEKGKDVELRCDPISGHTALYWYRQSLGQGLEFLIYFQGNSAPDKSGLPSDRFSAERTGGSVSTLTIQRTQQEDSAVYLCASTSPGFEGEAFFGQGTRLTVV.

The chain couples TRBV30 to TRBJ1-1; TRBD1 matches 8 bases. The trim removed 0 bases at V and 4 bases at J, leaving 10 bases unmatched. The germline gives CDR1 GTSNPN, CDR2 SVGIG (reference sequence). This CDR3 spans 16 amino acids. The CDR3 DNA follows: TGTGCCTGGAGTGTCCTAGTAAGGACAGGGCCCACTGAAGCTTTCTTT. This sequence encodes CAWSVLVRTGPTEAFF. Drawing the rest from reference TRBV30 and TRBJ1-1, the complete variable domain is SQTIHQWPATLVQPVGSPLSLECTVEGTSNPNLYWYRQAAGRGLQLLFYSVGIGQISSEVPQNLSASRPQDRQFILSSKKLLLSDSGFYLCAWSVLVRTGPTEAFFGQGTRLTVV.

The rearrangement links TRBV7-9 to TRBJ2-1; TRBD2 might be the D (5 bases). V was shortened by 3 bases and J by 4 bases, with 16 bases between the two germline ends. Germline V gives CDR1 SEHNR, CDR2 FQNEAQ (reference sequence). The CDR3 spans 16 residues. This CDR3 is CASSLITPPGYNEQFF. Here the CDR3 DNA reads TGTGCCAGCAGCTTGATCACTCCTCCGGGGTACAATGAGCAGTTCTTC.

The J gene is TRBJ1-1, the V gene TRBV6-5, with 7 bases lining up with TRBD1. V was pared by 6 bases and J by 1 base, with 2 bases of the junction left unmatched. This CDR3 region has 13 residues. Germline CDR1 MNHEY, CDR2 SVGAGI. CDR3 sequence reads: CASRTGSNTEAFF. As DNA, the CDR3 is TGTGCCAGCAGGACAGGGTCGAACACTGAAGCTTTCTTT.

The J gene is TRBJ1-5, the V gene TRBV4-1; maybe TRBD1 (6 bases). CDR3 length: 15 residues. V was cut by 6 bases and J by 2 bases, with 14 bases left in between. CDR1 is MGHRA and CDR2 is YSYEKL in the germline V gene. CDR3 loop: CASRRGEGGNQPQHF. Here the CDR3 DNA reads TGCGCCAGCAGGCGAGGGGAGGGGGGCAATCAGCCCCAGCATTTT.

The CDR3 sequence is CSVGREAYNEQFF. CDR3 in DNA: TGCAGCGTGGGCAGAGAAGCCTACAATGAGCAGTTCTTC. The genes are TRBV29-1 and TRBJ2-1; D remains unclear. The CDR3 contains 13 residues. CDR1 is SQVTM and CDR2 is ANQGSEA in the germline V gene. The germline V and J ends were trimmed by 6 bases and 2 bases, with 11 bases remaining between them.